The sequence of this T cell receptor (beta chain) was determined in a study of Graves' ophthalmopathy and Graves' hyperthyroidism. Study-wide findings and caveats: Sensitivity reached 85% to 90% and specificity about 80% for a 13-signature model separating ophthalmopathy from stable hyperthyroidism. Appearing in blood as well were most expanded thyroid clonotypes above 0.001 frequency.

The CDR3 totals 12 residues. Per germline, CDR1 DFQATT and CDR2 SNEGSKA (reference sequence). The ends lost 5 bases at V and 4 bases at J; junction bases unmatched: 2. Comment on this clonotype: What it binds is unknown.

Certain patients, namely those with other autoimmune diseases, uncontrolled infections, pregnancy or lactation, were excluded. What supplied the PBMCs was roughly 10 ml of fresh peripheral blood. For repertoire sequencing, the TCR beta CDR3 regions were amplified from RNA transcripts. Investigators did first-round RT-PCR with HTBI primers, then second-round multiplex PCR. TCRdb itself ran the multiplex PCR reads through MiXCR, one entry per CDR3 protein. The sample holds about 620,000 distinct CDR3 sequences, 22% seen once. This clonotype was sampled from a woman younger than 30 with stable Graves' hyperthyroidism. Some clones in this sample may be carry-over from other donors' samples. Sequences were obtained from peripheral blood. The chain joins TRBV20-1 to TRBJ1-3; 7 bases line up with TRBD1. CDR3 nucleotides: TGCAGTGCTTGGACAGGCGGAAACACCATATATTTT. Amino acid sequence: CSAWTGGNTIYF.